Following are 10 T cell receptor beta chains from one sample sequenced in a study of shared clonotypes between healthy human individuals. This table comes from immunoSEQ multiplex PCR, and its TCRdb copy is limited to in-frame clones, with some not included. The table has roughly 590,000 clones, roughly 95% seen once; the top ten hold 0.085% to 0.11%. Cells designated naive CD8 were CD45RO-negative and were positively selected for CCR7, with terminally differentiated effector memory CD45RA+ cells excluded. Sequenced: naive CD8+ T cells sorted from blood. The receptor set was obtained from a woman aged 25 to 39 in good health.

The chain links TRBV6-6 to TRBJ2-1, with unresolved D. The V gene's germline CDR1 is MNHNY and CDR2 SVGAGI (reference sequence). V gave up 2 bases and J gave up 8 bases, with 10 bases separating them. The CDR3 sequence is 13 residues long. The CDR3 DNA sequence: TGTGCCAGCAGTTACCCGAATGACGATGAGCAGTTCTTC. It codes for CASSYPNDDEQFF.

This chain joins TRBV29-1 and TRBJ2-3, with 8 bases lining up with TRBD1. CDR1 and CDR2 (germline): SQVTM, ANQGSEA. The CDR3 has 15 amino acids. V shed 5 bases, J shed 4 bases, and the junction held 11 bases outside the gene matches. The CDR3 bases are TGCAGCGTTTTGGGGGACAGGTTGATTGCAGATACGCAGTATTTT. It encodes CSVLGDRLIADTQYF.

The chain carries TRBV6-1 and TRBJ2-7; D unclear. The CDR3 has 15 residues. The germline V and J ends were trimmed by 0 bases and 2 bases, with 11 bases remaining between them. The germline CDR1 and CDR2 sequences are MNHNS and SASEGT. The CDR3 sequence is CASSEAVILPYEQYF. CDR3 nucleotides: TGTGCCAGCAGTGAAGCTGTAATCTTACCCTACGAGCAGTACTTC.

This chain joins TRBV7-2 and TRBJ2-3; D call uncertain. Germline V gene sequence: CDR1 SGHTA, CDR2 FQGNSA. CDR3 length: 14 residues. Trimming took off 6 bases at V and 2 bases at J, with 12 bases between the two ends. DNA for the CDR3: TGTGCCAGCAGTACGACCGCCTACACAGATACGCAGTATTTT. Translating it yields CASSTTAYTDTQYF.

The chain links TRBV19 to TRBJ1-5, with D possibly being TRBD1 (5 bases). The CDR3 contains 14 residues. CDR1 is LNHDA and CDR2 is SQIVND in the germline V gene (reference sequence). V lost 7 bases and J 3 bases, leaving 13 bases between the germline ends. CDR3 in DNA: TGTGCCAGTAAGGTCAGGGACCTCAATCAGCCCCAGCATTTT. Translation: CASKVRDLNQPQHF.

The chain is built from TRBV5-1 and TRBJ2-1; 11 bases are shared with TRBD2. Per germline, CDR1 SGHRS and CDR2 YFSETQ. The V segment lost 4 bases and the J segment 4 bases; nucleotides outside the gene matches: 4. CDR3 size: 15 residues. The CDR3 here is CASSQTSGEYNEQFF. In nucleotides, the CDR3 is TGCGCCAGCAGCCAGACTAGCGGGGAGTACAATGAGCAGTTCTTC.

Remarks on this clone: This specimen includes other DNA sequences encoding the same CDR3. The V gene is TRBV13, the J gene TRBJ1-1, with D unclear. Germline V gene lookup returns CDR1 PRHDT and CDR2 FYEKMQ (reference sequence). With 0 bases removed from V and 8 bases from J, the gap between germline ends came to 4 bases. This CDR3 is 11 amino acids long. CDR3 nucleotides: TGTGCCAGCAGCTTAGGGACAGAAGCTTTCTTT. Protein: CASSLGTEAFF.

The chain is built from TRBV6-6 and TRBJ1-1; D is unclear. Germline values: CDR1 MNHNY, CDR2 SVGAGI (reference sequence). V lost 6 bases to trimming and J lost 1 base, with 15 bases between them. This CDR3 spans 15 amino acids. In DNA form, the CDR3 reads TGTGCCAGCAGACCCGACTGGCCCCGGAACACTGAAGCTTTCTTT. Residues: CASRPDWPRNTEAFF.

This clone came up once. The chain is built from TRBV27 and TRBJ2-7; 12 nucleotides line up with TRBD1. This CDR3 contains 14 residues. The V gene end was trimmed by 4 bases and the J gene end by 4 bases; junction bases not matched to a gene: 2. The germline CDR1 and CDR2 sequences are MNHEY and SMNVEV (reference sequence). CDR3 protein: CASSSGQGAYEQYF. The CDR3 DNA is TGTGCCAGCAGTTCGGGACAGGGGGCTTACGAGCAGTACTTC.

In the case of this clone: Other DNA sequences in this specimen translate into the identical CDR3. The chain has TRBV4-1 and TRBJ2-1; no clear D. The CDR3 runs 12 residues. With 1 base removed from V and 6 bases from J, the gap between germline ends came to 4 bases. Germline loops: CDR1 MGHRA, CDR2 YSYEKL. The chain's CDR3 is CASSQGGNEQFF. In nucleotides, the CDR3 is TGCGCCAGCAGCCAAGGGGGCAATGAGCAGTTCTTC.